This T cell receptor (beta chain) was profiled in a study of T cell responses to AZD1222 COVID-19 vaccine. The trim removed 9 bases at V and 6 bases at J, leaving 14 bases unmatched. Germline lookup yields CDR1 LNHDA and CDR2 SQIVND (reference sequence). The CDR3 loop spans 15 amino acids. Profiling relied on immunoSEQ multiplex PCR, and the TCRdb table lists in-frame clones only, not all of them. The table has some 180,000 clones, roughly 92% seen once. The sample here was peripheral blood, taken on day 0 of AZD1222 vaccination. The chain couples TRBV19 to TRBJ1-1; TRBD1 matches at 9 bases. This TCR was sampled from an adult in good health. CDR3 coding DNA: TGTGCCAGCCCCCATCCCGGGACAGGGAATTCTGAAGCTTTCTTT. Translating gives CASPHPGTGNSEAFF.